This T cell receptor (beta chain) was recorded in a study of blood T cell repertoires in COVID-19. Overall study: Whether acute or convalescent, the COVID-19 samples came from the United States, Italy and Spain. In each case, the material was cDNA or gDNA derived from T cells, B-cell-depleted T cells, or PBMCs.

Categorization into cohorts depended on clinical history that participants reported. Authors' analysis steps: How many nucleated cells were present was estimated from reference gene primer amplification. The protocol was immunoSEQ multiplex PCR, while the TCRdb copy is restricted to in-frame clones and leaves out a portion. V and J calls and clone size are copied from that table; D and trimming were computed from the DNA. The table includes 200,000 to 250,000 clones, over 65% detected once. With 2 bases removed from V and 4 bases from J, the gap between germline ends came to 6 bases. This CDR3 has 13 amino acids. Per the germline V gene, CDR1 is SGHTA and CDR2 is FQGTGA.

J is TRBJ1-3 and V is TRBV7-3; a possible D gene is TRBD1 (6 bases). The sequenced material came from PBMCs or T cells enriched from blood (not recorded which). This receptor was taken from a woman in her sixties who had recovered from COVID-19. The CDR3 bases are TGTGCCAGCAGCTTAGGACAGGGAAACACCATATATTTT. As protein: CASSLGQGNTIYF.